These T cell receptor beta chains were read from a single sample in a study of control samples from healthy donors and cancer patients. Method: immunoSEQ multiplex PCR; TCRdb's copy keeps in-frame clones and lacks some. Of over 150,000 clones listed, 91% are singletons. The specimen sequenced was blood. Every receptor here comes from a woman in her forties in good health. Both conserved end residues are part of each CDR3. Rows give clone size only sometimes, using once, few, many, or a class for an expanded clone.

CDR3 protein: CASSSISGTSIKTQYF; clone size: once; V gene: TRBV19; J gene: TRBJ2-5
CDR3 protein: CASLYGTEAFF; clone size: -; V gene: TRBV5-1; J gene: TRBJ1-1
CDR3 protein: CASSVGRRALIYF; clone size: -; V gene: TRBV5-5; J gene: TRBJ1-3
CDR3 protein: CASSSDRVNEQFF; clone size: -; V gene: TRBV11-2; J gene: TRBJ2-1
CDR3 protein: CASSLAREGTGELFF; clone size: -; V gene: TRBV7-6; J gene: TRBJ2-2
CDR3 protein: CASRPGGNYGYTF; clone size: -; V gene: TRBV5-6; J gene: TRBJ1-2
CDR3 protein: CASSDPSRRTEAFF; clone size: -; V gene: TRBV6-1; J gene: TRBJ1-1
CDR3 protein: CASSHGASRRGLSYEQYF; clone size: -; V gene: TRBV14; J gene: TRBJ2-7
CDR3 protein: CASSEWAGYSNQPQHF; clone size: -; V gene: TRBV6-1; J gene: TRBJ1-5
CDR3 protein: CSASTAGVYEQYF; clone size: once; V gene: TRBV20-1; J gene: TRBJ2-7
CDR3 protein: CASSPLGGSGANVLTF; clone size: -; V gene: TRBV18; J gene: TRBJ2-6
CDR3 protein: CASSLRLIPTSHDGYTF; clone size: -; V gene: TRBV7-2; J gene: TRBJ1-2
CDR3 protein: CASSSHIGYTF; clone size: -; V gene: TRBV5-6; J gene: TRBJ1-2
CDR3 protein: CASSWETNTEAFF; clone size: -; V gene: TRBV7-3; J gene: TRBJ1-1
CDR3 protein: CASSSTGIPWGYTF; clone size: -; V gene: TRBV27; J gene: TRBJ1-2
CDR3 protein: CASSPGQGLYEQYF; clone size: once; V gene: TRBV4-1; J gene: TRBJ2-7
CDR3 protein: CASSLATGADTQYF; clone size: -; V gene: TRBV5-1; J gene: TRBJ2-3
CDR3 protein: CASRQGSNTEAFF; clone size: -; V gene: TRBV6-5; J gene: TRBJ1-1
CDR3 protein: CASSQVGGGSGTGELFF; clone size: -; V gene: TRBV4-2; J gene: TRBJ2-2
CDR3 protein: CASSEWGATEAFF; clone size: -; V gene: TRBV25-1; J gene: TRBJ1-1